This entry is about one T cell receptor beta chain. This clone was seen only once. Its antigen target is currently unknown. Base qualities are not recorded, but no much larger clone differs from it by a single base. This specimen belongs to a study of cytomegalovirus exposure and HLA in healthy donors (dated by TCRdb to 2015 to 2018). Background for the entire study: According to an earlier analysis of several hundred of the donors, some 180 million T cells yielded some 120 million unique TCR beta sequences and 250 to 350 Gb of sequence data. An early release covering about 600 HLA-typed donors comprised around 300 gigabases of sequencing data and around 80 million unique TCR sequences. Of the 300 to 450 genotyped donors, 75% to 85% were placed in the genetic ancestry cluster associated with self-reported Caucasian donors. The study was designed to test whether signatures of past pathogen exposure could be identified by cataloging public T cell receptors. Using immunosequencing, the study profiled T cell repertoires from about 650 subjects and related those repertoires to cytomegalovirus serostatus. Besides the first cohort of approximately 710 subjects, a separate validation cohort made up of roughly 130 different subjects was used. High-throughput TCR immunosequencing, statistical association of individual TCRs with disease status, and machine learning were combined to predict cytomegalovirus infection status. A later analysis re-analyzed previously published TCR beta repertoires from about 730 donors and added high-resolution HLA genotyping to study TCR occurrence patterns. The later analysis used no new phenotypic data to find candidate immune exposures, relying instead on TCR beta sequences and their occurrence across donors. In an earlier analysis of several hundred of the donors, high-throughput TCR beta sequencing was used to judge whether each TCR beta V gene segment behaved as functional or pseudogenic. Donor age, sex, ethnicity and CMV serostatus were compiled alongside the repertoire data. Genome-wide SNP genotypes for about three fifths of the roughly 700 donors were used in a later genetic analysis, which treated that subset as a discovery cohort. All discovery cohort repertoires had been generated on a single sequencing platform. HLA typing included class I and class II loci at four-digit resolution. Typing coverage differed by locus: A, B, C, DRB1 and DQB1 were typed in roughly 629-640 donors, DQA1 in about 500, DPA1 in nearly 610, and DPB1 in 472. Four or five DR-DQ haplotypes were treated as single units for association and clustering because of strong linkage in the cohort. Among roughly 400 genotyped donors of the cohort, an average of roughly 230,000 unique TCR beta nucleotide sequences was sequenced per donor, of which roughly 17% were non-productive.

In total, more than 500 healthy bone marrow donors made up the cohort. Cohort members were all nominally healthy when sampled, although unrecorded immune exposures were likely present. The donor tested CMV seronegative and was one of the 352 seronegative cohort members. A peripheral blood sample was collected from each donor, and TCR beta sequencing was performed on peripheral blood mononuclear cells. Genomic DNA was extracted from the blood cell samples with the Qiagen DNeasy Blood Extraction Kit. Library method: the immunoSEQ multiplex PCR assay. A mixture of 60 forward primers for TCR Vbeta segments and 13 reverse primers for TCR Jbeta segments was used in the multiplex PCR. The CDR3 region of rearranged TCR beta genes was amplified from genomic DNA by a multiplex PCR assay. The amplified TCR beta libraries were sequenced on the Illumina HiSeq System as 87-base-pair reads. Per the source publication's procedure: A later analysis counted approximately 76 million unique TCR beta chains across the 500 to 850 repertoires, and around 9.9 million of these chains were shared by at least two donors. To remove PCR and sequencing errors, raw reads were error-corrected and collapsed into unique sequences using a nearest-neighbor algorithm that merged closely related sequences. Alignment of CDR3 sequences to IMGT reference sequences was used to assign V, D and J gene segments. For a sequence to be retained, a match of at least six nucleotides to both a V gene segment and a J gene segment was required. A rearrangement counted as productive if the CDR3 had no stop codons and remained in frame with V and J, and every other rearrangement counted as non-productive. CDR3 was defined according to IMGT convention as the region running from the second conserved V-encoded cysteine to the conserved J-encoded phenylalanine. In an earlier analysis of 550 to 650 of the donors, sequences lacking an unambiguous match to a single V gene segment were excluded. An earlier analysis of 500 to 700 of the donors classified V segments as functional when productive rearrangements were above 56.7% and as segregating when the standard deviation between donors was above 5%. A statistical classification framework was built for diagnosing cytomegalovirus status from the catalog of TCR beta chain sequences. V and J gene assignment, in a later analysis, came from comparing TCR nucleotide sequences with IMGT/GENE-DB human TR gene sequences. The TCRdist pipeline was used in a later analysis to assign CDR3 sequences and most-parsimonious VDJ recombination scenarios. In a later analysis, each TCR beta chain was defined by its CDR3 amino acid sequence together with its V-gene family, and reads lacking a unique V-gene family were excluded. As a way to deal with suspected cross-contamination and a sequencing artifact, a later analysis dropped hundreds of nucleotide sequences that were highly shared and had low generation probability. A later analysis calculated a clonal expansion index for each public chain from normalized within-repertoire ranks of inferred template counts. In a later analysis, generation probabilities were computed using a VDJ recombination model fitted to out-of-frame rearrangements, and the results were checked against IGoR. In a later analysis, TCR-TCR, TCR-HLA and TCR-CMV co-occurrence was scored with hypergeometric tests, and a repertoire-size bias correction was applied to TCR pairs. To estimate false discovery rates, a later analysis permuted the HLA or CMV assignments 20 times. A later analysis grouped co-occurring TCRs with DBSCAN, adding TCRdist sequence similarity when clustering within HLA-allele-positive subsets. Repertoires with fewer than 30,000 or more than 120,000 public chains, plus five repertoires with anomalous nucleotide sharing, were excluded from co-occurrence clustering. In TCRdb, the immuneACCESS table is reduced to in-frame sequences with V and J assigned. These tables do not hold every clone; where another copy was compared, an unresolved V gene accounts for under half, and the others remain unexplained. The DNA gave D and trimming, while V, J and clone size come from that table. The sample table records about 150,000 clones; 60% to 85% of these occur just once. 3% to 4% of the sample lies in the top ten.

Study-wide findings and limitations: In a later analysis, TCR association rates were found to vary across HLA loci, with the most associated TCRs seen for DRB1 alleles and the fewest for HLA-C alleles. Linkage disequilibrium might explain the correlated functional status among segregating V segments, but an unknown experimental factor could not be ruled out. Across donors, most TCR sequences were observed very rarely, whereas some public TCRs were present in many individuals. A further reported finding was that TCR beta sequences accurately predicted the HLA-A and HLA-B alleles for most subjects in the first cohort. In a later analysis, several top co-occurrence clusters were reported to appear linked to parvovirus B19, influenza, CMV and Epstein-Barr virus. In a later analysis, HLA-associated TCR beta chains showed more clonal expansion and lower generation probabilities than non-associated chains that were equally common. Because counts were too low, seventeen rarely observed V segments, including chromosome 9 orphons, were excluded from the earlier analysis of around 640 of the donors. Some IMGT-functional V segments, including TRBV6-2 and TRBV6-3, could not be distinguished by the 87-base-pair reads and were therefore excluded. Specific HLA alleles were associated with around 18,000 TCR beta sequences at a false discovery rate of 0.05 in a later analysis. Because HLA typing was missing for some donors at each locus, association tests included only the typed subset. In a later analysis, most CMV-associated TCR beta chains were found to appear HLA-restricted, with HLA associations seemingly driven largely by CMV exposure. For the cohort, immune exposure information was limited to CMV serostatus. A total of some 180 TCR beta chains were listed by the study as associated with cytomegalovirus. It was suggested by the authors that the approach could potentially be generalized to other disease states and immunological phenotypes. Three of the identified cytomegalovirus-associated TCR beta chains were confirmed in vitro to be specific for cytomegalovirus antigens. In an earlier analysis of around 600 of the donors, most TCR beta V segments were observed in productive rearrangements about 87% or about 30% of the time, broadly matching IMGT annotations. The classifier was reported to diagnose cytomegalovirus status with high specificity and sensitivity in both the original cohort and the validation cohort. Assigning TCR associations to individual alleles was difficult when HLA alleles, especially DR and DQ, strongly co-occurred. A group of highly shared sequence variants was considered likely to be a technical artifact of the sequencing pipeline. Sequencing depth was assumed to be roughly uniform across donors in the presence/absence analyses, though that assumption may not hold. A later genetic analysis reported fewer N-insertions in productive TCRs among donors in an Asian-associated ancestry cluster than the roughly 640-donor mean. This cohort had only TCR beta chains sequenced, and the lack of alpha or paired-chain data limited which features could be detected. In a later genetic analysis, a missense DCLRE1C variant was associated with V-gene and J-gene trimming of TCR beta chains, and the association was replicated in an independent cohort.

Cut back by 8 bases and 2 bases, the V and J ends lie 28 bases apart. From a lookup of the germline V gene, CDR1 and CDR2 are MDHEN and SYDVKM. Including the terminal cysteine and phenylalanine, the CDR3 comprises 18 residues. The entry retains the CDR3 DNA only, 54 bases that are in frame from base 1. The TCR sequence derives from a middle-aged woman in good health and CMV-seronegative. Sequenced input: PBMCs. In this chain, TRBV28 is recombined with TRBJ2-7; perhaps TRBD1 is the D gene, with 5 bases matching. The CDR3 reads CASSAATRALASTYEQYF. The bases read TGTGCCAGCTCGGCGGCCACCAGGGCCCTTGCTTCTACCTACGAGCAGTACTTC.